One and the same sample provided the 14 T cell receptor beta chains below, sequenced in a study of metastatic and nonmetastatic thyroid tumors. Using MiXCR, TCRdb reanalyzed the PCR reads. In the table there are some 15,000 clones, around 12% of which are singletons. Treatment of any kind had been given to no patient before thyroid surgery. The sequencing input was tumor tissue. These receptors came from a female donor with papillary thyroid cancer or a benign thyroid nodule (not recorded which). Some clones in this sample may be carry-over from other donors' samples.

At least ten counts were recorded for this clone. For the CDR3, the DNA is TGTGCCAGCAGCTTAGTGGGGACAAGTTATGGCTACACCTTC. This translates into CASSLVGTSYGYTF. V usage is TRBV7-7 and J usage is TRBJ1-2, with D possibly being TRBD1 (6 bases). From germline, CDR1 is SSHAT and CDR2 FNYEAQ (reference sequence). The CDR3 covers 14 residues. V lost 1 base, J lost 5 bases, and 11 bases lay in between.

This clone was detected ten times or more. The rearrangement links TRBV10-2 to TRBJ2-5; perhaps TRBD1 as D (7 bases). Trimming cost V 6 bases and J 4 bases, with 15 bases left between them. The CDR3 totals 14 residues. Germline CDR1 is WSHSY and CDR2 is SAAADI. Here the CDR3 reads CASRSHQGGETQYF. The CDR3 DNA is TGCGCCAGCAGGTCTCACCAGGGGGGAGAGACCCAGTACTTC.

As for this clone: A much larger clone differs by one base, so this may be a read error. The chain combines TRBV10-1 with TRBJ1-1; maybe TRBD1 (6 bases). CDR3 size: 13 residues. The germline CDR1 and CDR2 sequences are WNHNN and SYGVQD (reference sequence). The CDR3 bases are TGCGCCGGCAGTGAGGGGGGTAAAACTGAAGCTTTCTTT. As protein: CAGSEGGKTEAFF.

The sample holds many counts of this clone. The genes are TRBV27 and TRBJ2-3; D not resolved. The V gene's germline CDR1 is MNHEY and CDR2 SMNVEV (reference sequence). V lost 0 bases, J lost 2 bases, and 18 bases lay in between. The CDR3 has 18 residues. CDR3 coding DNA: TGTGCCAGCAGTTTATCCCATTTGTCCGGATCCAACACAGATACGCAGTATTTT. It translates to CASSLSHLSGSNTDTQYF.

In this sample, this clone is medium-sized. J is TRBJ2-1 and V is TRBV20-1; D is perhaps TRBD1 or TRBD2 (5 bases each). Germline loops: CDR1 DFQATT, CDR2 SNEGSKA (reference sequence). CDR3 length: 16 residues. V was shortened by 0 bases and J by 5 bases, with 17 bases between the two germline ends. The CDR3 sequence is CSARDPAMGENNEQFF. The CDR3 bases are TGCAGTGCTAGAGACCCCGCGATGGGGGAGAACAATGAGCAGTTCTTC.

This clone turned up a few times. The chain couples TRBV20-1 to TRBJ2-7; 8 bases match TRBD2. This CDR3 is built from 13 residues. V lost 6 bases to trimming and J lost 0 bases; unmatched junction nucleotides: 4. Per germline, CDR1 DFQATT and CDR2 SNEGSKA (reference sequence). CDR3 sequence reads: CSAESGSSYEQYF. The CDR3 DNA reads as TGCAGTGCCGAAAGCGGGAGCTCCTACGAGCAGTACTTC.

This clone was counted many times. The sample holds other DNA sequences that translate to the same CDR3. The CDR3 DNA reads as TGTGCCACCAGTGACTCCGCAGGGTCCACAGATACGCAGTATTTT. Translating gives CATSDSAGSTDTQYF. The chain combines TRBV24-1 with TRBJ2-3, with a weak D call TRBD1 (5 bases). V was shortened by 4 bases and J by 2 bases, with 12 bases between the two germline ends. The germline V gene has CDR1 KGHDR and CDR2 SFDVKD. The CDR3 runs to 15 residues.

The table lists this clone with many counts. This may be a read error, as it is one base from a much larger clone. The rearrangement joins TRBV24-1 to TRBJ2-3; the D is unclear. Trimming cost V 4 bases and J 2 bases, with 0 bases left between them. Germline V gene sequence: CDR1 KGHDR, CDR2 SFDVKD. The length of the CDR3 is 11 residues. This CDR3 reads CATSDTDTQYF. The CDR3 region has the DNA TGTGCCACCAGTGACACAGATACGCAGTATTTT.

This clone was seen repeatedly, ten times or more. The genes are TRBV9 and TRBJ1-2; maybe TRBD1 (5 bases). Germline assignment: CDR1 SGDLS and CDR2 YYNGEE. The CDR3 is 14 amino acids. With 4 bases removed from V and 4 bases from J, the gap between germline ends came to 14 bases. DNA for the CDR3: TGTGCCAGCAGCAAGCCCTCACAGGCCTATGGCTACACCTTC. This gives the protein CASSKPSQAYGYTF.

This chain connects TRBV20-1 to TRBJ1-2, with D possibly TRBD1 on 6 matching bases. V lost 6 bases and J lost 2, with 22 bases in between. Germline V lookup: CDR1 DFQATT, CDR2 SNEGSKA (reference sequence). This CDR3 has 16 residues. CDR3 sequence: CSAMGGDKTGNYGYTF. Here the CDR3 DNA reads TGCAGTGCCATGGGCGGCGACAAAACAGGGAACTATGGCTACACCTTC.

This chain connects TRBV11-2 to TRBJ2-7; possible D gene TRBD2, 5 bases. Germline loops: CDR1 SGHAT, CDR2 FQNNGV. The V gene lost 2 bases and the J gene lost 0 bases, with 17 bases spanning the gap. CDR3 length equals 17 residues. CDR3 DNA: TGTGCCAGCAGCTTAAGAGGAAACAGACTAAGCTCCTACGAGCAGTACTTC. This gives the protein CASSLRGNRLSSYEQYF.

This clone was seen repeatedly, ten times or more. V is TRBV6-1 and J is TRBJ2-7; weak D call: TRBD2 (6 bases). The V end was cut by 5 bases, the J end by 12 bases, with 14 bases between. The CDR3 sequence is 11 residues long. Per germline, CDR1 MNHNS and CDR2 SASEGT. CDR3 in DNA: TGTGCCAGCAGTAAGGTGGGGAGGACGTACTTC. Translation: CASSKVGRTYF.

This clone was seen repeatedly, ten times or more. V is TRBV2 and J is TRBJ1-5, with no clear D. Trimming shortened V by 2 bases and J by 0 bases, and 5 bases separated the two germline ends. The CDR3 is 14 residues long. The germline V gene has CDR1 SNHLY and CDR2 FYNNEI. This CDR3 reads CASSESRSNQPQHF. CDR3 DNA sequence: TGTGCCAGCAGTGAAAGTCGTAGCAATCAGCCCCAGCATTTT.

There are many counts of this clone. The chain carries TRBV6-4 and TRBJ2-2; TRBD1 agrees at 12 bases. The CDR3 spans 17 residues. Germline CDR1 is MRHNA and CDR2 is SNTAGT. V shed 5 bases and J 5 bases; nucleotides not matched to a gene: 9. This CDR3 is CASSTGQGARVTGELFF. DNA for the CDR3: TGTGCCAGCAGTACGGGACAGGGGGCGCGGGTGACCGGGGAGCTGTTTTTT.